This T cell receptor beta chain stems from a study of blood T cell repertoires in COVID-19. Background on the study: Samples taken during acute and convalescent COVID-19 were collected in the United States, Italy and Spain. The cDNA or gDNA used as material had been derived from T cells, B-cell-depleted T cells, or PBMCs.

Per germline, CDR1 LGHNT and CDR2 FRNRAP. The CDR3 extends over 13 amino acids. J was trimmed by 2 bases and V by 6 bases; bases with no gene match: 4. The table came from immunoSEQ multiplex PCR; TCRdb's copy has only in-frame clones and leaves some out. The sample yields 100,000 or so clones, more than 80% seen once. The sample consisted of peripheral blood. This TCR was sampled from a human donor in a cohort sampled during active COVID-19. This chain connects TRBV12-5 to TRBJ2-7; 7 positions match TRBD1. CDR3 amino acids: CASGRDRAYEQYF. DNA for the CDR3: TGTGCTAGTGGCCGGGACAGAGCCTACGAGCAGTACTTC.